These 2 T cell receptor beta chains came from one sample sequenced in a study of regulatory T cells in long-lasting Graves disease. Time point reported: newly diagnosed GD, antithyroid drugs for less than 3 months. The TCR library was made from RNA that had been extracted from PBMCs in TRIzol. In building TCR beta libraries, iRepertoire HTBI primers were used together with Arm-PCR of CDR3 regions. TCRdb reprocessed the multiplex PCR reads via MiXCR and lists one record per CDR3 protein. The sample contains about 360,000 distinct CDR3 sequences, around 16% of which appear only once. These data also featured in a second study, about T cells in Graves' hyperthyroidism and ophthalmopathy.

Material: peripheral blood mononuclear cells (PBMCs), obtained at new diagnosis, from a patient treated with antithyroid drugs. Source of these receptors: a woman aged 18-29 years with Graves disease.

The rearrangement uses TRBV12-3 or TRBV12-4 and TRBJ2-7; D not resolved. V was shortened by 6 bases and J by 3 bases, with 15 bases between the two germline ends. The CDR3 has 14 amino acids. The CDR3 sequence: CASRPIEGDYEQYF. Here the CDR3 DNA reads TGTGCCAGCAGACCAATAGAAGGAGACTACGAGCAGTACTTC.

This clonotype occurred many times. The chain combines TRBV20-1 with TRBJ2-1; D is undetermined. Trimming stripped 3 bases from V and 6 bases from J, with 18 bases between. There are 15 residues in the CDR3. Germline V gene lookup returns CDR1 DFQATT and CDR2 SNEGSKA (reference sequence). CDR3 in DNA: TGCAGTGCTAGTACTGCCCGGGCCCCCGGCAATGAGCAGTTCTTC. Protein: CSASTARAPGNEQFF.